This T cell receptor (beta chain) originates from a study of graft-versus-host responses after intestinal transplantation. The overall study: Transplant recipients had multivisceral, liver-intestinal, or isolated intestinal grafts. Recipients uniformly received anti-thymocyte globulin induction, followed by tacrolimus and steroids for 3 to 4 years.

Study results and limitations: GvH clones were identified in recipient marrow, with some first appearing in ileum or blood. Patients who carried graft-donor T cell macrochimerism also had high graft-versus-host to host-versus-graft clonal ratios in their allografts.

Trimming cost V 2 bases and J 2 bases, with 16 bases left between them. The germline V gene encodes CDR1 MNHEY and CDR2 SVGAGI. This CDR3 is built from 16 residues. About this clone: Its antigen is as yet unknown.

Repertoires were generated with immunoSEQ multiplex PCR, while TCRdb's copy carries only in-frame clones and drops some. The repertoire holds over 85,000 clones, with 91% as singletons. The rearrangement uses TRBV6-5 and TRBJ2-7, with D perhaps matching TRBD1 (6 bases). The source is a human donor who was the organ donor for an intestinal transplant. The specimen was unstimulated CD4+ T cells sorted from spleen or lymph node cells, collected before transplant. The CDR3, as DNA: TGTGCCAGCAGTTACCAGAGGACAGTCAAGGCCTACGAGCAGTACTTC. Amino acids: CASSYQRTVKAYEQYF.